These 26 T cell receptor beta chains were sequenced from one sample in a study of CD8+CD57+ T cells in acquired aplastic anemia. It was genomic DNA that served as the template for profiling TCR beta VDJ and CDR3. In TCRdb, the reads were re-called with MiXCR into one record per CDR3 protein. The sample lists 250,000 to 300,000 distinct CDR3 sequences; 55% to 60% were seen once. What was sequenced was sorted CD4+, CD8+, or CD8+CD57+ T cells (not recorded which) from PBMCs. These receptors came from a human donor with severe aplastic anemia or a healthy control (not recorded which).

This clonotype was observed many times. V usage is TRBV9 and J usage is TRBJ1-1; 7 nucleotides line up with TRBD1. The ends lost 1 base at V and 0 bases at J; junction bases unmatched: 3. Germline CDR1 SGDLS, CDR2 YYNGEE. The CDR3 length is 15 residues. In nucleotides, the CDR3 is TGTGCCAGCAGCGTACTGACAGGGTTGAACACTGAAGCTTTCTTT. Protein product: CASSVLTGLNTEAFF.

The rearrangement joins TRBV25-1 to TRBJ1-2; D not certain. Germline CDR1 MGHDK, CDR2 SYGVNS. This CDR3 is built from 15 residues. The V and J ends lost 1 base and 0 bases respectively, with 9 bases between them. Here the CDR3 reads CASSESWRPNYGYTF. In nucleotides, the CDR3 is TGTGCCAGCAGTGAATCTTGGCGACCTAACTATGGCTACACCTTC.

With regard to this clonotype: A much larger clone is a single base away; this may be a read error. The chain carries TRBV11-1 and TRBJ2-1, with D possibly being TRBD1 or TRBD2 (6 bases each). This CDR3 has 15 residues. The germline gives CDR1 SGHAT, CDR2 FQDESV (reference sequence). In nucleotides, the CDR3 is TGTGCCGGCAGACCTACAGGGAGGCCCTACAATGAGCAGTTCTTC. This encodes CAGRPTGRPYNEQFF.

The rearrangement links TRBV2 to TRBJ2-5; D is ambiguous. In germline, CDR1 is SNHLY, CDR2 FYNNEI. The germline V and J ends were trimmed by 8 bases and 5 bases, with 21 bases remaining between them. The CDR3 totals 15 residues. In DNA form, the CDR3 reads TGTGCCAGCGGCTTAGCAAGGATACCCCAGGAGACCCAGTACTTC. Its protein product is CASGLARIPQETQYF.

With respect to this clonotype: The junction differs from germline at one of its ends, possibly a read error. The V call is TRBV19, the J call TRBJ1-1; D is unclear. The CDR3 length is 15 residues. Per the germline V gene, CDR1 is LNHDA and CDR2 is SQIVND (reference sequence). The CDR3, as DNA: TGTGCCAGTAGCACCCGACTCCCGCTGGATACTGAAGTTTTCTTT. This codes for CASSTRLPLDTEVFF. Full variable domain (missing parts from reference TRBV19 and TRBJ1-1): DGGITQSPKYLFRKEGQNVTLSCEQNLNHDAMYWYRQDPGQGLRLIYYSQIVNDFQKGDIAEGYSVSREKKESFPLTVTSAQKNPTAFYLCASSTRLPLDTEVFFGQGTRLTVV.

The chain combines TRBV24-1 with TRBJ1-1; 7 bases fit TRBD1. Per germline, CDR1 KGHDR and CDR2 SFDVKD. This CDR3 has 13 residues. J was trimmed by 1 base and V by 7 bases; bases with no gene match: 2. The CDR3 sequence: CATRTGANTEAFF. CDR3 nucleotides: TGTGCCACCAGAACAGGGGCGAACACTGAAGCTTTCTTT.

This rearrangement joins TRBV24-1 to TRBJ2-4; D is uncertain. The CDR3 has 12 residues. Trimming took off 7 bases at V and 7 bases at J, with 10 bases between the two ends. Germline CDR1 and CDR2: KGHDR and SFDVKD. CDR3 residues: CATSPGWNIQYF. As DNA, the CDR3 is TGTGCCACCAGCCCCGGTTGGAACATTCAGTACTTC.

This clonotype came up many times. J is TRBJ1-2 and V is TRBV7-2; 7 bases are shared with TRBD1. The length of the CDR3 is 13 residues. After removal of 5 bases from V and 8 bases from J, the junction contained 8 bases not matched to a gene. Germline assignment: CDR1 SGHTA and CDR2 FQGNSA. The CDR3 region is CASSPAQGRGYTF. In DNA, the CDR3 is TGTGCCAGCAGCCCGGCACAGGGGAGGGGCTACACCTTC.

The rearrangement uses TRBV20-1 and TRBJ2-3; 13 nucleotides line up with TRBD2. V lost 5 bases and J lost 5; bases outside the gene matches: 7. Germline assignment: CDR1 DFQATT and CDR2 SNEGSKA (reference sequence). CDR3 length: 15 residues. CDR3 residues: CSALTSGGAVDTQYF. The CDR3 nucleotides are TGCAGTGCTTTAACTAGCGGGGGGGCGGTAGATACGCAGTATTTT.

The chain joins TRBV2 to TRBJ1-5; 7 bases are a match to TRBD1. The trim removed 6 bases at V and 3 bases at J, leaving 5 bases unmatched. CDR3 size: 14 residues. Per the germline V gene, CDR1 is SNHLY and CDR2 is FYNNEI. The CDR3 is CASRDTGVNQPQHF. In DNA, the CDR3 is TGTGCCAGCAGAGACACAGGGGTCAATCAGCCCCAGCATTTT.

Turning to this clonotype: One end of the junction is discordant with germline, which a read error may explain. The rearrangement links TRBV10-3 to TRBJ1-2; possible D gene TRBD1, 5 bases. Germline V gene data show CDR1 as ENHRY and CDR2 as SYGVKD. The CDR3 has 13 residues. This chain's CDR3 is CASSEQGVYGYTF. CDR3 DNA: TGTGCCAGCAGTGAGCAGGGTGTTTATGGCTACACCTTC.

The V gene is TRBV7-2, the J gene TRBJ1-6, with D unclear. Germline V gene sequence: CDR1 SGHTA, CDR2 FQGNSA. V lost 2 bases and J 10 bases, leaving 9 bases between the germline ends. CDR3 length: 13 amino acids. Here the CDR3 DNA reads TGTGCCAGCAGCTTATGGGCGCGATCACCCCTCCACTTT. Amino acid sequence: CASSLWARSPLHF.

This clonotype was detected a few times. At one end the junction does not follow the germline gene, possibly because of a read error. The V gene is TRBV11-1, the J gene TRBJ1-6; no firm D call. From germline, CDR1 is SGHAT and CDR2 FQDESV (reference sequence). The CDR3 extends over 14 amino acids. The chain's CDR3 is CASSFNVGDSPLRF. In nucleotides, the CDR3 is TGTGCCAGCAGCTTTAATGTCGGTGACTCACCCCTCCGCTTT.

This clonotype was counted ten times or more. The chain couples TRBV7-6 to TRBJ1-2; 7 bases match TRBD1. Germline V gene lookup returns CDR1 SGHVS and CDR2 FNYEAQ. The ends lost 5 bases at V and 9 bases at J; junction bases unmatched: 9. The CDR3 is 13 residues long. The CDR3 DNA sequence: TGTGCCAGCAGCCCAGAGACAGGGTTAAGCTACACCTTC. Translated: CASSPETGLSYTF.

The chain uses TRBV5-4 and TRBJ2-5; a weak D match, TRBD2 (5 bases). The CDR3 sequence is 15 residues long. The germline V gene encodes CDR1 SGHNT and CDR2 YYREEE (reference sequence). Trimming took off 6 bases at V and 5 bases at J, with 20 bases between the two ends. In DNA form, the CDR3 reads TGTGCCAGCACCTTTGGAGGAAGAGAGATGGAGACCCAGTACTTC. Its translation: CASTFGGREMETQYF.

This chain links TRBV20-1 with TRBJ1-1; no reliable D call. The CDR3 runs to 13 residues. Trimming cost V 5 bases and J 6 bases, with 16 bases left between them. Germline V gives CDR1 DFQATT, CDR2 SNEGSKA (reference sequence). The CDR3 loop reads CSAPFEGFAEAFF. The CDR3 nucleotides read TGCAGTGCTCCGTTTGAGGGATTTGCTGAAGCTTTCTTT.

By share, this clonotype ranks as medium-sized (0.01 to 0.1%). The chain combines TRBV7-3 with TRBJ2-3, with a tentative D call TRBD1 (5 bases). The CDR3 is 14 residues long. Trimming shortened V by 4 bases and J by 2 bases, and 10 bases separated the two germline ends. CDR1 and CDR2 from the germline V gene are SGHTA and FQGTGA. CDR3 sequence: CASSSPDTTDTQYF. CDR3 coding DNA: TGTGCCAGCAGCTCGCCGGACACCACAGATACGCAGTATTTT. Full variable domain (rest looked up from reference TRBV7-3 and TRBJ2-3): GAGVSQTPSNKVTEKGKYVELRCDPISGHTALYWYRQSLGQGPEFLIYFQGTGAADDSGLPNDRFFAVRPEGSVSTLKIQRTERGDSAVYLCASSSPDTTDTQYFGPGTRLTVL.

This clonotype was seen repeatedly, ten times or more. V is TRBV15 and J is TRBJ1-1, with no clear D. V was cut by 1 base and J by 5 bases, with 8 bases left in between. The CDR3 spans 13 residues. Germline V gene lookup returns CDR1 LNHNV and CDR2 YYDKDF (reference sequence). CDR3 sequence: CATSRGGWTEAFF. CDR3 sequence (DNA): TGTGCCACCAGCAGAGGTGGGTGGACTGAAGCTTTCTTT.

The CDR3 here is CASSSPGVGEQYF. CDR3 DNA: TGTGCCAGCAGCTCCCCAGGGGTAGGGGAGCAGTACTTC. V gene TRBV7-2 combines with J gene TRBJ2-7; weak D call: TRBD1 (6 bases). This CDR3 is 13 amino acids long. CDR1 and CDR2 from the germline V gene are SGHTA and FQGNSA. Trimming pared 4 bases from V and 7 bases from J, leaving 14 bases between.

The chain uses TRBV29-1 and TRBJ2-5; TRBD1 matches at 12 bases. J lost 4 bases, V lost 6 bases, and 9 bases had no gene match. Germline assignment: CDR1 SQVTM and CDR2 ANQGSEA. The CDR3 has 15 residues. The CDR3 nucleotides read TGCAGCGTGAGCCGGGACAGGGGGCGGTCAGAGACCCAGTACTTC. It codes for CSVSRDRGRSETQYF.

This clonotype was counted between two and nine times. This chain uses TRBV7-2 with TRBJ2-7; TRBD2 is a possible D gene (5 bases). Between the trimmed V and J ends, which lost 1 base and 7 bases, there was a span of 14 bases. The CDR3 spans 14 residues. The germline gives CDR1 SGHTA, CDR2 FQGNSA. This CDR3 is CASSLDGTGREQYF. Written as DNA, the CDR3 is TGTGCCAGCAGCTTAGATGGTACGGGAAGGGAGCAGTACTTC.

This clonotype was seen ten or more times. The chain joins TRBV7-2 to TRBJ2-5; 15 nucleotides line up with TRBD2. CDR3 length: 21 residues. Germline V CDR1 and CDR2: SGHTA, FQGNSA. The trim removed 1 base at V and 7 bases at J, leaving 19 bases unmatched. The CDR3 is CASSLVSGPGLAGGRVGTQYF. The CDR3 bases are TGTGCCAGCAGCTTAGTTTCCGGTCCGGGACTAGCGGGGGGTCGAGTTGGGACCCAGTACTTC.

The table lists this clonotype with a few counts. The chain recombines TRBV7-9 with TRBJ2-3; 7 bases line up with TRBD2. The CDR3 spans 14 residues. Germline V gene data show CDR1 as SEHNR and CDR2 as FQNEAQ (reference sequence). J gave up 2 bases and V 5 bases, and 4 bases lay outside the gene matches. This chain's CDR3 is CASSGGENTDTQYF. CDR3 nucleotides: TGTGCCAGCAGCGGGGGGGAGAACACAGATACGCAGTATTTT.

This clonotype was seen ten or more times. The chain recombines TRBV6-5 with TRBJ2-6; D gene unclear. V lost 4 bases and J 1 base, leaving 11 bases between the germline ends. Germline-derived CDR1 and CDR2 are MNHEY and SVGAGI. The length of the CDR3 is 16 residues. CDR3 sequence: CASSSRRSSGANVLTF. DNA of the CDR3: TGTGCCAGCAGTTCCCGACGCAGTTCTGGGGCCAACGTCCTGACTTTC.

The chain uses TRBV5-1 and TRBJ2-7, with D perhaps matching TRBD2 (6 bases). The germline V gene has CDR1 SGHRS and CDR2 YFSETQ. This CDR3 comprises 13 residues. The V end lost 5 bases, the J end lost 7 bases, and 16 bases lay between the germline ends. CDR3 sequence reads: CASSRGYSGEQYF. DNA of the CDR3: TGCGCCAGCAGTCGAGGGTATAGCGGTGAGCAGTACTTC. Using reference TRBV5-1 and TRBJ2-7 for the parts outside the CDR3, the full variable domain is KAGVTQTPRYLIKTRGQQVTLSCSPISGHRSVSWYQQTPGQGLQFLFEYFSETQRNKGNFPGRFSGRQFSNSRSEMNVSTLELGDSALYLCASSRGYSGEQYFGPGTRLTVT.

CDR3 nucleotides: TGTGCCAGCACCCTGGACAGGCGCGGCTACACCTTC. As protein: CASTLDRRGYTF. The chain has TRBV2 and TRBJ1-2, with TRBD1 matching over 7 bases. The V gene end was trimmed by 7 bases and the J gene end by 8 bases; junction bases not matched to a gene: 7. This CDR3 has 12 amino acids. Germline V gene sequence: CDR1 SNHLY, CDR2 FYNNEI. The full variable domain, rest sourced from reference TRBV2 and TRBJ1-2, is EPEVTQTPSHQVTQMGQEVILRCVPISNHLYFYWYRQILGQKVEFLVSFYNNEISEKSEIFDDQFSVERPDGSNFTLKIRSTKLEDSAMYFCASTLDRRGYTFGSGTRLTVV.